This T cell receptor (beta chain) was sequenced for a study of T cell responses to AZD1222 COVID-19 vaccine. Second doses were pooled across both intervals (about 4 or about 12 weeks). Trimming shortened V by 7 bases and J by 2 bases, and 12 bases separated the two germline ends. CDR3 length equals 13 residues. In germline, CDR1 is MNHEY, CDR2 SVGAGI. The assay was immunoSEQ multiplex PCR, and TCRdb's table has in-frame clones only and misses some. The repertoire holds about 170,000 clones, with approximately 90% as singletons. Here the sequenced sample was peripheral blood, taken 28 days after the second AZD1222 dose. This TCR derives from an adult who received the AZD1222 COVID-19 vaccine. The V gene is TRBV6-5, the J gene TRBJ2-7; D is unclear. CDR3 sequence (DNA): TGTGCCAGCACCCCGGCTGGAGCCTACGAGCAGTACTTC. It yields the protein CASTPAGAYEQYF.